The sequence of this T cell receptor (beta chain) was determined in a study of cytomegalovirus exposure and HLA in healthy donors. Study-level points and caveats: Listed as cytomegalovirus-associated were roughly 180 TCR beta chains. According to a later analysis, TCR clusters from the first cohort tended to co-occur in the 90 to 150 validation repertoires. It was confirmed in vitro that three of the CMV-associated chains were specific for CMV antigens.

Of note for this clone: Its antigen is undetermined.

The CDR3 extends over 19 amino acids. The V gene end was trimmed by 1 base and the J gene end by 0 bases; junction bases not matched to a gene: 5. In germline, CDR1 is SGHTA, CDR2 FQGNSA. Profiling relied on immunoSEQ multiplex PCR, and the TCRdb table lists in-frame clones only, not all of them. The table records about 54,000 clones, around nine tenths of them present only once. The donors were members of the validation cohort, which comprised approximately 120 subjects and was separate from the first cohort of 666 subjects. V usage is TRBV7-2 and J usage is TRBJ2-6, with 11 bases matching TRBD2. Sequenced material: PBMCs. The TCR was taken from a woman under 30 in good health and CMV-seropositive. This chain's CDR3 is CASSLGLAGGYSGANVLTF. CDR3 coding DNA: TGTGCCAGCAGCTTAGGGCTAGCGGGGGGCTACTCTGGGGCCAACGTCCTGACTTTC. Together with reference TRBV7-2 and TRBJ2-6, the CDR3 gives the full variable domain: GAGVSQSPSNKVTEKGKDVELRCDPISGHTALYWYRQSLGQGLEFLIYFQGNSAPDKSGLPSDRFSAERTGGSVSTLTIQRTQQEDSAVYLCASSLGLAGGYSGANVLTFGAGSRLTVL.